Listed here are 20 T cell receptor beta chains from one sample, sequenced in a study of CD8 T cells in ankylosing spondylitis. TCRdb passed the 5' RACE reads through MiXCR, listing each CDR3 protein once. The data hold under 250,000 distinct CDR3 sequences, with 8% to 11% observed a single time. The sequenced sample consisted of blood, either unsorted or a sorted T cell fraction (not recorded which). Receptors were obtained from a male donor with ankylosing spondylitis or in good health (not recorded which).

This clonotype turned up a few times. The J gene is TRBJ2-5, the V gene TRBV5-6; D is unclear. V lost 1 base and J 6 bases, leaving 4 bases between the germline ends. The CDR3 totals 11 residues. The V gene's germline CDR1 is SGHDT and CDR2 YYEEEE. This CDR3 is CASSLFKTQYF. In DNA form, the CDR3 reads TGTGCCAGCAGCTTGTTTAAGACCCAGTACTTC.

The V and J genes are TRBV20-1 and TRBJ1-1; D is ambiguous. V shed 6 bases and J shed 2 bases, with 10 bases lying between them. This CDR3 contains 12 residues. Germline V CDR1 and CDR2: DFQATT, SNEGSKA (reference sequence). The CDR3 coding sequence is TGCAGTGCCAGGAAGGGAAACACTGAAGCTTTCTTT. This gives the protein CSARKGNTEAFF.

This clonotype was counted many times. The chain links TRBV5-1 to TRBJ1-1; no definite D call. Trimming took off 2 bases at V and 2 bases at J, with 10 bases between the two ends. The CDR3 loop spans 14 amino acids. Germline V gene lookup returns CDR1 SGHRS and CDR2 YFSETQ. The CDR3 region is CASSLRQANTEAFF. CDR3 sequence (DNA): TGCGCCAGCAGCTTACGGCAGGCTAACACTGAAGCTTTCTTT.

This clonotype was observed many times. This chain connects TRBV7-8 to TRBJ2-5; 8 bases are a match to TRBD1. Per germline, CDR1 SGHVS and CDR2 FQNEAQ. This CDR3 is 14 amino acids long. Unmatched junction bases numbered 5, after V lost 3 bases and J lost 5 bases. As DNA, the CDR3 is TGTGCCAGCAGCTTCGGGACAGGACGGGAGACCCAGTACTTC. Translation gives CASSFGTGRETQYF.

The chain links TRBV6-1 to TRBJ2-1; 8 bases line up with TRBD2. The CDR3 has 11 residues. The trim removed 3 bases at V and 15 bases at J, leaving 4 bases unmatched. Germline V lookup: CDR1 MNHNS, CDR2 SASEGT. CDR3 sequence reads: CASSDRAGAFF. In nucleotides, the CDR3 is TGTGCCAGCAGTGATAGAGCGGGGGCGTTCTTC.

This clonotype appeared many times. An end of the junction does not agree with germline; a read error may underlie this. The genes are TRBV15 and TRBJ2-7, with 7 positions matching TRBD1. The CDR3 sequence is 16 residues long. Germline-derived CDR1 and CDR2 are LNHNV and YYDKDF (reference sequence). CDR3 amino acids: CATTRERTGASYEQYF. The CDR3 DNA reads as TGTGCCACCACCAGAGAAAGGACAGGAGCCTCCTACGAGCAGTACTTC.

Turning to this clonotype: This sequence may be a read error, since a much larger clone differs from it by one base. This chain joins TRBV10-3 and TRBJ2-1; 12 nucleotides agree with TRBD2. Germline-derived CDR1 and CDR2 are ENHRY and SYGVKD. The CDR3 runs 16 residues. CDR3 protein: CAISTGLAGSYNKQFF. The DNA of the CDR3 is TGTGCCATCAGTACCGGACTAGCGGGAAGCTACAATAAGCAGTTCTTC.

Only a few counts were recorded for this clonotype. The chain links TRBV11-3 to TRBJ2-2; D not certain. V lost 3 bases and J lost 1, with 6 bases in between. The CDR3 covers 14 residues. Germline V lookup: CDR1 SGHNT, CDR2 YENEEA. The DNA for the CDR3 is TGTGCCAGCAGCTTCGACGGGAACACCGGGGAGCTGTTTTTT. Protein sequence: CASSFDGNTGELFF. Drawing the rest from reference TRBV11-3 and TRBJ2-2, the complete variable domain is EAGVVQSPRYKIIEKKQPVAFWCNPISGHNTLYWYLQNLGQGPELLIRYENEEAVDDSQLPKDRFSAERLKGVDSTLKIQPAELGDSAVYLCASSFDGNTGELFFGEGSRLTVL.

Ten or more counts support this clonotype. J is TRBJ2-1 and V is TRBV11-1; D gene uncertain. The CDR3 sequence is 12 residues long. The V gene lost 1 base and the J gene lost 9 bases, with 7 bases spanning the gap. The germline gives CDR1 SGHAT, CDR2 FQDESV (reference sequence). The CDR3 is CASSLVRAEQFF. The CDR3 nucleotides are TGTGCCAGCAGCTTAGTCCGTGCTGAGCAGTTCTTC.

This clonotype has only a few counts. This CDR3 reads CASSLDRSEQFF. For the CDR3, the DNA is TGTGCCAGCAGCTTAGATCGGAGTGAGCAGTTCTTC. The chain couples TRBV11-2 to TRBJ2-1; no definite D call. Germline V CDR1 and CDR2: SGHAT, FQNNGV. Trimming left V 0 bases short and J 9 bases short, with 6 bases between. This CDR3 spans 12 amino acids. The full variable domain, with the rest looked up from reference TRBV11-2 and TRBJ2-1, is EAGVAQSPRYKIIEKRQSVAFWCNPISGHATLYWYQQILGQGPKLLIQFQNNGVVDDSQLPKDRFSAERLKGVDSTLKIQPAKLEDSAVYLCASSLDRSEQFFGPGTRLTVL.

J is TRBJ1-5 and V is TRBV6-2 or TRBV6-3, with TRBD1 identical over 9 bases. The J segment lost 3 bases and the V segment lost 4 bases, leaving 1 base of the junction unmatched. Germline CDR1 reads MNHEY; CDR2 reads SVGEGT. The CDR3 is 14 residues long. The CDR3 sequence is CASSWDRANQPQHF. The CDR3 nucleotides are TGTGCCAGCAGTTGGGACAGGGCCAATCAGCCCCAGCATTTT.

A note on this clonotype: Given a much more abundant clone one base away, this may be a read error. The rearrangement joins TRBV5-1 to TRBJ2-6, with D unresolved. Germline-derived CDR1 and CDR2 are SGHRS and YFSETQ. The CDR3 totals 17 residues. Here the CDR3 reads CASSFTVSSSGTNVLTF. DNA of the CDR3: TGCGCCAGCAGCTTTACAGTCTCGAGCTCTGGGACCAACGTCCTGACTTTC. Variable domain in full (rest from reference TRBV5-1 and TRBJ2-6): KAGVTQTPRYLIKTRGQQVTLSCSPISGHRSVSWYQQTPGQGLQFLFEYFSETQRNKGNFPGRFSGRQFSNSRSEMNVSTLELGDSALYLCASSFTVSSSGTNVLTFGAGSRLTVL.

This clonotype was counted at least ten times. This chain links TRBV5-6 with TRBJ2-3; perhaps TRBD1 as D (5 bases). This CDR3 spans 17 amino acids. V lost 5 bases, J lost 4 bases, and 23 bases lay in between. CDR1 SGHDT and CDR2 YYEEEE come from the germline V gene. The DNA of the CDR3 is TGTGCCAGCAGAGGTCCCTCCGCCCATCTAGGGGCAGATACGCAGTATTTT. Encoded protein: CASRGPSAHLGADTQYF.

CDR3 region: CASSSWGSVNTGELFF. For the CDR3, the DNA is TGTGCCAGCAGCTCTTGGGGGTCAGTGAACACCGGGGAGCTGTTTTTT. This chain joins TRBV11-2 and TRBJ2-2; tentatively, D is TRBD1 or TRBD2 (5 bases each). Trimming shortened V by 4 bases and J by 1 base, and 13 bases separated the two germline ends. The length of the CDR3 is 16 residues. Per the germline V gene, CDR1 is SGHAT and CDR2 is FQNNGV. The whole variable domain, remainder taken from reference TRBV11-2 and TRBJ2-2, is EAGVAQSPRYKIIEKRQSVAFWCNPISGHATLYWYQQILGQGPKLLIQFQNNGVVDDSQLPKDRFSAERLKGVDSTLKIQPAKLEDSAVYLCASSSWGSVNTGELFFGEGSRLTVL.

This clonotype was detected ten times or more. This chain joins TRBV4-1 and TRBJ2-5; D call uncertain. V was clipped by 0 bases and J by 1 base, with 12 bases between them. The CDR3 is made up of 16 amino acids. Germline V lookup: CDR1 MGHRA, CDR2 YSYEKL. Here the CDR3 DNA reads TGCGCCAGCAGCCAAGATGGGCCGGGCCTCCAAGAGACCCAGTACTTC. Translating gives CASSQDGPGLQETQYF.

At least ten counts were recorded for this clonotype. The chain combines TRBV30 with TRBJ2-1, with D maybe TRBD2 (5 bases). The CDR3 runs to 12 residues. Germline lookup yields CDR1 GTSNPN and CDR2 SVGIG (reference sequence). The V end lost 2 bases, the J end lost 12 bases, and 14 bases lay between the germline ends. The chain's CDR3 is CAWSPRTVGQFF. In DNA form, the CDR3 reads TGTGCCTGGAGTCCGCGGACTGTTGGGCAGTTCTTC.

This clonotype showed up many times. J is TRBJ1-3 and V is TRBV12-3 or TRBV12-4; D is perhaps TRBD1 (5 bases). V gave up 0 bases and J gave up 1 base, with 10 bases separating them. This CDR3 has 16 residues. The CDR3 DNA follows: TGTGCCAGCAGTTTAGCAATCCAGGGTTCTGGAAACACCATATATTTT. It codes for CASSLAIQGSGNTIYF.

This clonotype occurred many times. The chain couples TRBV3-1 to TRBJ2-1; the D is unclear. Per germline, CDR1 LGHDT and CDR2 YNNKEL (reference sequence). V was pared by 3 bases and J by 5 bases, with 11 bases between. The CDR3 extends over 14 amino acids. CDR3 coding DNA: TGTGCCAGCAGCCACTGGACCCGGAACAATGAGCAGTTCTTC. This codes for CASSHWTRNNEQFF.

This clonotype was seen many times. The chain recombines TRBV4-2 with TRBJ1-5; 8 bases are a match to TRBD1. Germline assignment: CDR1 LGHNA and CDR2 YNFKEQ. With 0 bases clipped from V and 2 bases from J, the junction kept 3 bases outside the gene matches. This CDR3 is 16 amino acids long. The CDR3 coding sequence is TGTGCCAGCAGCCAAGAACAGGGGGATGGCAATCAGCCCCAGCATTTT. Residues: CASSQEQGDGNQPQHF.

This clonotype was counted at least ten times. V is TRBV7-9 and J is TRBJ2-3; D possibly corresponds to TRBD1 (5 bases). This CDR3 is 14 amino acids long. Trimming shortened V by 1 base and J by 2 bases, and 7 bases separated the two germline ends. Germline CDR1 SEHNR, CDR2 FQNEAQ (reference sequence). Here the CDR3 DNA reads TGTGCCAGCAGCTTAGGCAGGGCCACAGATACGCAGTATTTT. Its protein product is CASSLGRATDTQYF. Full variable domain (outside the CDR3, taken from reference TRBV7-9 and TRBJ2-3): DTGVSQNPRHKITKRGQNVTFRCDPISEHNRLYWYRQTLGQGPEFLTYFQNEAQLEKSRLLSDRFSAERPKGSFSTLEIQRTEQGDSAMYLCASSLGRATDTQYFGPGTRLTVL.